Included here is one TCR beta chain sequence, with context. Germline V gives CDR1 MNHEY, CDR2 SVGAGI. The junction had 10 bases not matched to a gene; V was cut back by 4 bases and J by 7 bases. This CDR3 has 16 amino acids. Alongside a J-beta primer mix, a sample-barcoded 5' primer served in a second PCR lasting roughly 7 to 11 cycles. A template-switch adaptor that had 12 random nucleotides put a tag on each cDNA molecule. TCRdb processed the 5' RACE reads anew with MiXCR; each CDR3 protein has one entry. The table shows over a million distinct CDR3 sequences, with approximately 25% occurring only once. The entry originates in a study of blood T cells in healthy people across ages. Whole-study context: For every two T cells, template switching captured about one barcoded beta molecule.

The sample was also linked to a second study, of T cells of mothers and their children.

The specimen sequenced was blood. V and J are TRBV6-5 and TRBJ2-7, with 13 positions matching TRBD2. The sequence was collected from a girl aged 2 to 9 in good health. The CDR3 region is CASSFAPGTSGIEQYF. DNA for the CDR3: TGTGCCAGCAGTTTTGCCCCCGGGACTAGCGGGATTGAGCAGTACTTC.